The 32 T cell receptor beta chains reported below all come from one sample, sequenced in a study of blood T cell repertoires in COVID-19. The table came from immunoSEQ multiplex PCR; TCRdb's copy has only in-frame clones and leaves some out. The profile shows about 170,000 clones, roughly four fifths of them singletons. Specimen: peripheral blood. These receptors all stem from a woman aged 80 or over with acute or convalescent COVID-19.

The rearrangement uses TRBV12-3 or TRBV12-4 and TRBJ2-1; possible D gene TRBD1, 6 bases. V was clipped by 5 bases and J by 10 bases, with 12 bases between them. The CDR3 extends over 12 amino acids. The CDR3 DNA is TGTGCCAGCAGTGGGGGCGGCTTGGAGCAGTTCTTC. It specifies CASSGGGLEQFF.

The chain joins TRBV5-1 to TRBJ1-1; no clear D gene. The CDR3 is 15 amino acids. V lost 0 bases and J 4 bases, leaving 13 bases between the germline ends. In germline, CDR1 is SGHRS, CDR2 YFSETQ. The CDR3 coding sequence is TGCGCCAGCAGCTTGGGAGCGGGCATACTCACTGAAGCTTTCTTT. Protein: CASSLGAGILTEAFF.

The chain uses TRBV12-3 or TRBV12-4 and TRBJ1-1; D might be TRBD1 (5 bases). This CDR3 has 13 residues. Deletions cut 5 bases from V and 11 bases from J, with 18 bases between. CDR3: CASSAHQGLMAFF. The CDR3 DNA reads as TGTGCCAGCAGTGCCCATCAGGGTTTAATGGCTTTCTTT.

The J gene is TRBJ1-5, the V gene TRBV21-1. TRBV21-1 is listed as a pseudogene. The CDR3 runs 16 residues. The CDR3, as DNA: TGTGCCAGCAGCCCGATAACGGTAGATAGCAATCAGCCCCAGCATTTT. Protein product: CASSPITVDSNQPQHF.

CDR3 coding DNA: TGTGCCAGCAGCGTAGATCAGGGAGATACGCAGTATTTT. Residues: CASSVDQGDTQYF. The chain joins TRBV9 to TRBJ2-3; D possibly corresponds to TRBD1 (5 bases). V was trimmed by 0 bases and J by 5 bases, leaving 7 bases between them. The CDR3 has 13 residues. CDR1 SGDLS and CDR2 YYNGEE come from the germline V gene. Looking up the rest from reference TRBV9 and TRBJ2-3 gives the full variable domain: DSGVTQTPKHLITATGQRVTLRCSPRSGDLSVYWYQQSLDQGLQFLIQYYNGEERAKGNILERFSAQQFPDLHSELNLSSLELGDSALYFCASSVDQGDTQYFGPGTRLTVL.

The V gene is TRBV19, the J gene TRBJ2-7, with 9 bases lining up with TRBD1. CDR1 and CDR2 from the germline V gene are LNHDA and SQIVND (reference sequence). V was pared by 3 bases and J by 3 bases, with 3 bases of the junction left unmatched. This CDR3 is built from 14 residues. CDR3 loop: CASSISGQGYEQYF. For the CDR3, the DNA is TGTGCCAGTAGTATCTCGGGACAGGGCTACGAGCAGTACTTC.

The chain carries TRBV3-1 (or the pseudogene TRBV3-2) and TRBJ1-5; weak D call: TRBD1 (6 bases). The CDR3 has 15 residues. Germline V gene lookup returns CDR1 LGHDT and CDR2 YNNKEL (reference sequence). The ends were cut back, 1 base at V and 4 bases at J, with 11 bases in the middle. The CDR3 DNA sequence: TGTGCCAGCAGCCAAGGTTCGCAGGGGAATCAGCCCCAGCATTTT. This translates into CASSQGSQGNQPQHF.

This clone was seen only a few times. The V gene is TRBV12-3 or TRBV12-4, the J gene TRBJ1-5; D is ambiguous. The V end was cut by 3 bases, the J end by 6 bases, with 3 bases between. The CDR3 runs to 11 residues. CDR3 protein: CASSLSQPQHF. In DNA, the CDR3 is TGTGCCAGCAGTTTGAGTCAGCCCCAGCATTTT.

The chain uses TRBV6-1 and TRBJ1-3; possibly TRBD1 for D (6 bases). The CDR3 spans 13 residues. CDR1 MNHNS and CDR2 SASEGT come from the germline V gene. The V end lost 3 bases, the J end lost 9 bases, and 12 bases lay between the germline ends. CDR3 region: CASSEGHSGTIYF. Here the CDR3 DNA reads TGTGCCAGCAGTGAGGGACACTCAGGCACCATATATTTT.

The chain recombines TRBV6-5 with TRBJ2-7; D might be TRBD1 (7 bases). Germline V gives CDR1 MNHEY, CDR2 SVGAGI. The V end was cut by 6 bases, the J end by 4 bases, with 19 bases between. The CDR3 contains 15 residues. The CDR3 sequence: CASRPRRGETYEQYF. The CDR3 DNA follows: TGTGCCAGCAGGCCCCGCAGGGGGGAGACTTACGAGCAGTACTTC.

The V gene is TRBV7-8, the J gene TRBJ2-1; maybe TRBD2 (6 bases). Germline V gene lookup returns CDR1 SGHVS and CDR2 FQNEAQ. This CDR3 is 16 amino acids long. V lost 3 bases, J lost 0 bases, and 12 bases lay in between. This CDR3 reads CASSFPPGDSYNEQFF. CDR3 nucleotide sequence: TGTGCCAGCAGCTTCCCTCCGGGAGACTCCTACAATGAGCAGTTCTTC.

The CDR3 sequence: CASSQGTGADATNEKLFF. Here the CDR3 DNA reads TGCGCCAGCAGCCAAGGGACAGGGGCTGATGCAACTAATGAAAAACTGTTTTTT. The chain carries TRBV4-3 and TRBJ1-4; 9 bases match TRBD1. Germline-derived CDR1 and CDR2 are LGHNA and YSLEER. The CDR3 contains 18 residues. V was pared by 1 base and J by 0 bases, with 6 bases of the junction left unmatched.

This clone was seen only a few times. The chain employs TRBV14 and TRBJ1-1; the match to TRBD1 covers 8 bases. Germline V gene data show CDR1 as SGHDN and CDR2 as FVKESK. The V segment lost 2 bases and the J segment 1 base; nucleotides outside the gene matches: 3. The CDR3 is 15 residues long. The CDR3 sequence is CASSQQGAQNTEAFF. CDR3 in DNA: TGTGCCAGCAGCCAACAGGGGGCGCAGAACACTGAAGCTTTCTTT.

V and J are TRBV4-1 and TRBJ1-1, with D perhaps matching TRBD1 (6 bases). The V gene lost 0 bases and the J gene lost 11 bases, with 13 bases spanning the gap. The CDR3 is made up of 13 amino acids. Germline V lookup: CDR1 MGHRA, CDR2 YSYEKL. The CDR3 is CASSQDRHREAFF. CDR3 DNA: TGCGCCAGCAGCCAAGATCGGCACAGGGAGGCTTTCTTT.

The rearrangement links TRBV5-1 to TRBJ1-1, with 8 bases identical to TRBD1. The germline CDR1 and CDR2 sequences are SGHRS and YFSETQ. The V gene end was trimmed by 2 bases and the J gene end by 1 base; junction bases not matched to a gene: 4. This CDR3 is 15 amino acids long. CDR3 nucleotide sequence: TGCGCCAGCAGCTTAGCAGGGGGCGGGAACACTGAAGCTTTCTTT. As protein: CASSLAGGGNTEAFF. Variable domain in full (rest from reference TRBV5-1 and TRBJ1-1): KAGVTQTPRYLIKTRGQQVTLSCSPISGHRSVSWYQQTPGQGLQFLFEYFSETQRNKGNFPGRFSGRQFSNSRSEMNVSTLELGDSALYLCASSLAGGGNTEAFFGQGTRLTVV.

About this clone itself: This CDR3 is also generated by other DNA sequences in the sample. The rearrangement links TRBV6-5 to TRBJ1-1, with 9 nucleotides matching TRBD1. The J segment lost 1 base and the V segment lost 7 bases, leaving 1 base of the junction unmatched. The CDR3 contains 13 residues. Germline V gene sequence: CDR1 MNHEY, CDR2 SVGAGI. This CDR3 is CASKQGANTEAFF. CDR3 DNA: TGTGCCAGCAAACAGGGGGCGAACACTGAAGCTTTCTTT.

This clone appeared once. The chain uses TRBV5-1 and TRBJ2-7, with 13 bases aligning to TRBD2. J was trimmed by 0 bases and V by 7 bases; bases with no gene match: 10. The CDR3 covers 17 residues. The germline V gene has CDR1 SGHRS and CDR2 YFSETQ. CDR3 in amino acids: CASAKGGLAGTSYEQYF. The CDR3 DNA follows: TGCGCCAGCGCGAAGGGGGGACTAGCGGGAACCTCCTACGAGCAGTACTTC. Filled out from reference TRBV5-1 and TRBJ2-7, the complete variable domain reads KAGVTQTPRYLIKTRGQQVTLSCSPISGHRSVSWYQQTPGQGLQFLFEYFSETQRNKGNFPGRFSGRQFSNSRSEMNVSTLELGDSALYLCASAKGGLAGTSYEQYFGPGTRLTVT.

The chain links TRBV5-4 to TRBJ2-1, with D tentatively TRBD2 (5 bases). The CDR3 runs to 14 residues. The V gene's germline CDR1 is SGHNT and CDR2 YYREEE (reference sequence). The V end lost 7 bases, the J end lost 5 bases, and 16 bases lay between the germline ends. The CDR3 sequence is CASHDSAGDNEQFF. Written as DNA, the CDR3 is TGTGCCAGCCACGATTCGGCGGGTGACAATGAGCAGTTCTTC.

The chain is built from TRBV6-5 and TRBJ2-5; 11 bases match TRBD1. The CDR3 loop spans 14 amino acids. The germline CDR1 and CDR2 sequences are MNHEY and SVGAGI. V lost 3 bases and J lost 7; bases outside the gene matches: 4. The CDR3 loop reads CASSYRTGGWTQYF. The CDR3 DNA reads TGTGCCAGCAGTTATCGGACAGGGGGCTGGACCCAGTACTTC.

The chain joins TRBV2 to TRBJ2-5, with TRBD1 as a possible D gene (5 bases). The CDR3 extends over 17 amino acids. Trimming left V 2 bases short and J 3 bases short, with 19 bases between. Per the germline V gene, CDR1 is SNHLY and CDR2 is FYNNEI. CDR3 DNA sequence: TGTGCCAGCAGTGAAAAGGTCCCGGTGGACACAGAAGAGACCCAGTACTTC. It translates to CASSEKVPVDTEETQYF.

The chain uses TRBV20-1 and TRBJ2-7; D is perhaps TRBD2 (5 bases). Per the germline V gene, CDR1 is DFQATT and CDR2 is SNEGSKA (reference sequence). The ends were cut back, 3 bases at V and 12 bases at J, with 18 bases in the middle. This CDR3 region has 12 residues. CDR3: CSASTSKGEGYF. The CDR3 bases are TGCAGTGCTAGTACTTCTAAGGGAGAGGGGTACTTC.

The gene calls are TRBV6-5 and TRBJ1-6; D is unresolved. CDR1 is MNHEY, CDR2 SVGAGI, per germline. This CDR3 is built from 16 residues. Trimming stripped 0 bases from V and 0 bases from J, with 6 bases between. CDR3 nucleotides: TGTGCCAGCAGTTACTCGCCCAGCTCCTATAATTCACCCCTCCACTTT. Residues: CASSYSPSSYNSPLHF.

The V and J genes are TRBV5-8 and TRBJ2-7; D is ambiguous. This CDR3 spans 15 amino acids. The V end lost 0 bases, the J end lost 2 bases, and 12 bases lay between the germline ends. CDR1 and CDR2 (germline): SGHTS, YDEGEE. CDR3 nucleotides: TGTGCCAGCAGCTTGGGTTCCTACGGAGCCTACGAGCAGTACTTC. Its translation is CASSLGSYGAYEQYF.

This clone was seen a handful of times. The chain employs TRBV12-2 and TRBJ2-1; the D call in the table, TRBD2, was not verified against the DNA. TRBV12-2 is described as a pseudogene. The CDR3 loop spans 18 amino acids. This chain's CDR3 is CASRQPPFAFSSYNEQFF. DNA for the CDR3: TGTGCAAGTCGCCAACCCCCTTTCGCGTTTAGCTCCTACAATGAGCAGTTCTTC.

The V gene is TRBV30, the J gene TRBJ2-1; TRBD2 matches 7 bases. V shed 4 bases and J 3 bases; nucleotides not matched to a gene: 3. The germline V gene encodes CDR1 GTSNPN and CDR2 SVGIG (reference sequence). The CDR3 covers 13 residues. The CDR3 protein is CAWTWGGYNEQFF. CDR3 nucleotide sequence: TGTGCCTGGACTTGGGGGGGCTACAATGAGCAGTTCTTC.

The V gene is TRBV12-5, the J gene TRBJ2-2; perhaps TRBD1 as D (5 bases). The CDR3 consists of 12 residues. V lost 7 bases to trimming and J lost 7 bases, with 10 bases between them. Germline V CDR1 and CDR2: LGHNT, FRNRAP. CDR3 amino acids: CASARDSGELFF. In DNA, the CDR3 is TGTGCTAGTGCCCGAGACAGCGGGGAGCTGTTTTTT.

The chain recombines TRBV7-2 with TRBJ2-2, with 11 positions matching TRBD2. The CDR3 extends over 16 amino acids. The V and J ends lost 5 bases and 1 base, in that order; junction bases with no gene match: 3. The germline gives CDR1 SGHTA, CDR2 FQGNSA. This CDR3 reads CASSLGLAGNTGELFF. As DNA, the CDR3 is TGTGCCAGCAGCCTTGGACTAGCGGGGAACACCGGGGAGCTGTTTTTT.

The V gene is TRBV19, the J gene TRBJ2-7, with D unresolved. Germline V gene sequence: CDR1 LNHDA, CDR2 SQIVND (reference sequence). This CDR3 region has 13 residues. Trimming removed 5 bases from V and 1 base from J, with 9 bases in between. For the CDR3, the DNA is TGTGCCAGTAGTTTCACACAGTCCTACGAGCAGTACTTC. The encoded protein is CASSFTQSYEQYF.

The rearrangement links TRBV2 to TRBJ1-5; D is ambiguous. This CDR3 spans 12 amino acids. V was pared by 4 bases and J by 4 bases, with 5 bases between. CDR1 and CDR2 from the germline V gene are SNHLY and FYNNEI. In DNA, the CDR3 is TGTGCCAGCAGTGGCGGAAATCAGCCCCAGCATTTT. Its translation: CASSGGNQPQHF. The whole variable domain, remainder taken from reference TRBV2 and TRBJ1-5, is EPEVTQTPSHQVTQMGQEVILRCVPISNHLYFYWYRQILGQKVEFLVSFYNNEISEKSEIFDDQFSVERPDGSNFTLKIRSTKLEDSAMYFCASSGGNQPQHFGDGTRLSIL.

This chain joins TRBV30 and TRBJ1-2; D gene ambiguous. The CDR3 runs to 15 residues. The V gene lost 2 bases and the J gene lost 2 bases, with 15 bases spanning the gap. Germline V CDR1 and CDR2: GTSNPN, SVGIG (reference sequence). CDR3: CAWSIPRGQNYGYTF. CDR3 nucleotides: TGTGCCTGGAGTATACCCCGAGGGCAGAACTATGGCTACACCTTC.

This chain joins TRBV1 and TRBJ2-7; the table calls TRBD2, which could not be checked here. TRBV1 is shown as a pseudogene. This CDR3 spans 16 amino acids. CDR3 nucleotide sequence: TGCACCAGCAGCCAAATGACTAGCGGGCTTATTTACGAGCAGTACTTC. Protein sequence: CTSSQMTSGLIYEQYF.

This sequence joins TRBV19 and TRBJ2-2; D remains unclear. V was clipped by 1 base and J by 4 bases, with 4 bases between them. The CDR3 loop spans 13 amino acids. Germline assignment: CDR1 LNHDA and CDR2 SQIVND (reference sequence). The CDR3: CASSIVLTGELFF. The CDR3 DNA is TGTGCCAGTAGTATAGTTCTCACCGGGGAGCTGTTTTTT. The full variable domain, its missing parts supplied by reference TRBV19 and TRBJ2-2, is DGGITQSPKYLFRKEGQNVTLSCEQNLNHDAMYWYRQDPGQGLRLIYYSQIVNDFQKGDIAEGYSVSREKKESFPLTVTSAQKNPTAFYLCASSIVLTGELFFGEGSRLTVL.